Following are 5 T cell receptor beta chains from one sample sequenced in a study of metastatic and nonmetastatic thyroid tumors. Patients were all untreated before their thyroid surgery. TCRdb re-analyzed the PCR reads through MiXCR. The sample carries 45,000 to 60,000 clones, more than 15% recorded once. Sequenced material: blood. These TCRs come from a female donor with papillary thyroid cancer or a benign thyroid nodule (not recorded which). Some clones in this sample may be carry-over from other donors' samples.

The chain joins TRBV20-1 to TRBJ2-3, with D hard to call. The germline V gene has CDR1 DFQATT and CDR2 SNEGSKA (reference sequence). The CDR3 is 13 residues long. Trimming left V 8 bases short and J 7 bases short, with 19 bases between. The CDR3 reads CSSPGQPWHTQYF. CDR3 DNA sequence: TGCAGTTCTCCAGGCCAACCCTGGCATACGCAGTATTTT.

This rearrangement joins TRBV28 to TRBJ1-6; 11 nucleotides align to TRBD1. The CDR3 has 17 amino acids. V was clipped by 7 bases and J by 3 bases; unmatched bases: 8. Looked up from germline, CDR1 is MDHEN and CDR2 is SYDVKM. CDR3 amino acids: CASIFGQGAYYNSPLHF. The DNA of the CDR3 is TGTGCCAGCATTTTCGGACAGGGGGCCTACTATAATTCACCCCTCCACTTT.

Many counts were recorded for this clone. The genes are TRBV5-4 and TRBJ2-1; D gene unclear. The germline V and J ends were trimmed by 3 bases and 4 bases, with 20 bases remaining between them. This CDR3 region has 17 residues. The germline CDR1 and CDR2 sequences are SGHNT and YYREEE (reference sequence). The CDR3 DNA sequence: TGTGCCAGCAGCTATAATGTTTTGGCAAACACATACAATGAGCAGTTCTTC. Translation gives CASSYNVLANTYNEQFF. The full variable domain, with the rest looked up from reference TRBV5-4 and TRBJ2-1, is ETGVTQSPTHLIKTRGQQVTLRCSSQSGHNTVSWYQQALGQGPQFIFQYYREEENGRGNFPPRFSGLQFPNYSSELNVNALELDDSALYLCASSYNVLANTYNEQFFGPGTRLTVL.

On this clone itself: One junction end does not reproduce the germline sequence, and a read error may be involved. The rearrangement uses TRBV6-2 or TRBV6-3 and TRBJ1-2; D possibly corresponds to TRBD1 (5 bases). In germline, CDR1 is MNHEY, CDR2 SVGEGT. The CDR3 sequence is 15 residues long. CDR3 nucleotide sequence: TGTGCCAGCAGTTACTTGCTCGGGGCCTACTATGGCTACACATTC. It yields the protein CASSYLLGAYYGYTF.

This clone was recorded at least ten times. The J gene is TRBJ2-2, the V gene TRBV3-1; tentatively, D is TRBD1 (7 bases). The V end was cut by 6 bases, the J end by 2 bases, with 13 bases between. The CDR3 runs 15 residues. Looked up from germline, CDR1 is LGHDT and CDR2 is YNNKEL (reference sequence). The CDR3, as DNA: TGTGCCAGCAGTCGGAGGGGGCATAACACCGGGGAGCTGTTTTTT. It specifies CASSRRGHNTGELFF.